The rows below give T cell receptor beta chains drawn from one sample of a study of siplizumab effects on memory and regulatory T cells. Method: immunoSEQ multiplex PCR; TCRdb's copy keeps in-frame clones and lacks some. The table has fewer than 120,000 clones, around 90% seen once; the top ten hold approximately 1.3%. The source material was CD4+ T cells sorted from blood. These receptor sequences come from a human donor in good health. The CDR3 runs from the conserved cysteine through the conserved F or W. Each record gives: J gene, D gene, V gene, clone size, CDR3 DNA, CDR3 protein. D genes are given only for firm matches. Expanded clones are given a class, and other clones once, few, many or no size at all.

TRBJ2-7 | NA | TRBV19 | NA | TGTGCCAGTACTAAGACGGTTAGCTCCTACGAGCAGTATTTC | CASTKTVSSYEQYF
TRBJ2-5 | NA | TRBV5-1 | NA | TGCGCCAGCAGCTTGTCTCAGCAAGAGACCCAGTACTTC | CASSLSQQETQYF
TRBJ2-3 | NA | TRBV7-9 | NA | TGTGCCAGCAGCTTATTGTCCTGGGGGGCAGATACGCAGTATTTT | CASSLLSWGADTQYF
TRBJ2-7 | NA | TRBV5-6 | NA | TGTGCCAGCAGGTCTTGGGGACCCCCCTACGAGCAGTACTTC | CASRSWGPPYEQYF
TRBJ1-2 | TRBD1 | TRBV7-9 | NA | TGTGCCAGCAGCCCTCCCGGGACAGGCAACTATGGCTACACCTTC | CASSPPGTGNYGYTF
TRBJ1-2 | NA | TRBV25-1 | NA | TGTGCCAGCAGTGACCTGAGTTTTAACTATGGCTACACCTTC | CASSDLSFNYGYTF
TRBJ2-1 | TRBD1 | TRBV18 | NA | TGTGCCAGCTCCCCGGGGACAGGGGGATCGGCGCATGAGCAGTTCTTC | CASSPGTGGSAHEQFF
TRBJ1-3 | NA | TRBV15 | NA | TGTGCCACCAGCAGAGGAGGGCTGCACTCTGGAAACACCATATATTTT | CATSRGGLHSGNTIYF
TRBJ2-6 | NA | TRBV4-2 | NA | TGTGCCAGCAGCCAAGTTGGACAGTCCGTCTCTGGGGCCAACGTCCTGACTTTC | CASSQVGQSVSGANVLTF
TRBJ1-2 | TRBD1 | TRBV20-1 | many | TGCAGTGCTAGGGGACAGTATGGCTACACCTTC | CSARGQYGYTF
TRBJ2-1 | NA | TRBV7-2 | NA | TGTGCCAGCAGCTTAATGGGGAATGAGCAGTTCTTC | CASSLMGNEQFF
TRBJ2-7 | TRBD2 | TRBV5-1 | NA | TGCGCCAGCAGCCAGGGACTAGCGGGAGTGCAGTACTTC | CASSQGLAGVQYF
TRBJ2-1 | TRBD2 | TRBV6-5 | NA | TGTGCCAGCAGTTACCTCCGGGGAGCGGGGCACAATGAGCAGTTCTTC | CASSYLRGAGHNEQFF
TRBJ2-5 | NA | TRBV6-4 | NA | TGTGCCAGCAGTGTCGGGCCAGGCGGCCAAGAGACCCAGTACTTC | CASSVGPGGQETQYF
TRBJ1-5 | NA | TRBV5-8 | NA | TGTGCCATCCCGGTCTCGTGGGGGGTCTCGGATAGCAATCAGCCCCAGCATTTT | CAIPVSWGVSDSNQPQHF
TRBJ2-5 | NA | TRBV18 | NA | TGTGCCAGCTCTGTTCCGGGACGCCAAGAGACCCAGTACTTC | CASSVPGRQETQYF
TRBJ1-5 | NA | TRBV7-9 | NA | TGTGCCAGCAGCCTGGCAGGTACGTCGCCCCAGCATTTT | CASSLAGTSPQHF
TRBJ1-1 | NA | TRBV5-5 | NA | TGTGCCAGCAGCTTAGGACAGCCACTAGGCACTGAAGCTTTCTTT | CASSLGQPLGTEAFF
TRBJ2-1 | TRBD2 | TRBV10-3 | NA | TGTGCCATCAGACACCCTACTAGCGGCAGCTCCTACAATGAGCAGTTCTTC | CAIRHPTSGSSYNEQFF
TRBJ2-2 | NA | TRBV7-2 | NA | TGTGCCAGCAGAAAAGCCGGGACCGAGAACACCGGGGAGCTGTTTTTT | CASRKAGTENTGELFF
TRBJ2-7 | TRBD2 | TRBV10-3 | once | TGTGCCATCAGCCCCGGGACTAGCGGGAGCTACGAGCAGTACTTC | CAISPGTSGSYEQYF
TRBJ2-1 | TRBD2 | TRBV27 | NA | TGTGCCAGCACAAGCGGGAGCTCCTACAATGAGCAGTTCTTC | CASTSGSSYNEQFF
TRBJ2-1 | TRBD2 | TRBV19 | NA | TGTGCCAGTAGTATGGCGGGGGGGCCTTACAATGAGCAGTTCTTC | CASSMAGGPYNEQFF
TRBJ2-3 | TRBD2 | TRBV4-1 | NA | TGCGCCAGCAGCCAAGATACCGGGGGGGGCACAGATACGCAGTATTTT | CASSQDTGGGTDTQYF
TRBJ2-6 | NA | TRBV6-5 | NA | TGTGCCAGCAGTTACTCTTCAGTCTCGGGGGCCAACGTCCTGACTTTC | CASSYSSVSGANVLTF
TRBJ1-2 | TRBD1 | TRBV6-1 | NA | TGTGCCAGCAGTTCACCCGGGACAGCAAACTATGGCTACACCTTC | CASSSPGTANYGYTF
TRBJ1-4 | NA | TRBV2 | NA | TGTGCCAGCAGTTTCGATGGCCCGTTTCCTAATCAAAAACTGTTTTTT | CASSFDGPFPNQKLFF
TRBJ1-2 | TRBD1 | TRBV19 | NA | TGTGCCAGTACCATGACGGACAGGACTAACTATGGCTACACCTTC | CASTMTDRTNYGYTF
TRBJ2-2 | TRBD1 | TRBV9 | NA | TGTGCCAGCAGCGTAGCTGGAGGTGACAGGGTCCCACGTACTCCCGGGGAGCTGTTTTTT | CASSVAGGDRVPRTPGELFF
TRBJ2-5 | TRBD1 | TRBV5-4 | NA | TGTGCCAGCAGCTCGGGACAGGGGTTAAGAGAGACCCAGTACTTC | CASSSGQGLRETQYF
TRBJ2-7 | NA | TRBV28 | NA | TGTGCCAGCAGCCAACCCCCCACTAGCTTTCCCCAGTACTTC | CASSQPPTSFPQYF
TRBJ1-4 | NA | TRBV27 | NA | TGTGCCAGCAGTATGCGAACGGATTTTAATGAAAAACTGTTTTTT | CASSMRTDFNEKLFF
TRBJ1-1 | NA | TRBV25-1 | NA | TGTGCCAGCAGTGAATGGGGCAGAGCGAACACTGAAGCTTTCTTT | CASSEWGRANTEAFF
TRBJ2-7 | TRBD1 | TRBV18 | NA | TGTGCCAGCTCATCGGACAGGGTCGTCGAGCAGTACTTC | CASSSDRVVEQYF
TRBJ2-1 | NA | TRBV18 | NA | TGTGCCAGCTCACCACCGCGTAGCGGCGACAATGAGCAGTTCTTC | CASSPPRSGDNEQFF
TRBJ1-4 | TRBD1 | TRBV5-1 | NA | TGCGCCAGCAGCTTAGACAGGGGAGTGACTAATGAAAAACTGTTTTTT | CASSLDRGVTNEKLFF
TRBJ1-1 | NA | TRBV6-5 | NA | TGTGCCAGCAGTTATGAGGGGAGACCTGAAGCTTTCTTT | CASSYEGRPEAFF
TRBJ2-7 | NA | TRBV5-6 | few | TGTGCCAGCAGCTTGGGTGGTTTACGTTTCTACGAGCAGTACTTC | CASSLGGLRFYEQYF
TRBJ1-2 | TRBD1 | TRBV10-3 | once | TGTGCCATCAGTGGGGGACAGGACTATGGCTACACCTTC | CAISGGQDYGYTF
TRBJ1-5 | NA | TRBV15 | NA | TGTGCCACCAGCAGAGAAGGTGCGACAGGCGGCAATCAGCCCCAGCATTTT | CATSREGATGGNQPQHF
TRBJ2-2 | TRBD2 | TRBV9 | NA | TGTGCCAGCAGCGCGGGAGGGAAGGGGACTTCGAACACCGGGGAGCTGTTTTTT | CASSAGGKGTSNTGELFF
TRBJ2-3 | NA | TRBV6-1 | NA | TGTGCCAGCAACCCCCAGAGAGGGGTATCAGATACGCAGTATTTT | CASNPQRGVSDTQYF
TRBJ2-3 | TRBD2 | TRBV6-1 | NA | TGTGCCAGCAGGAAACTAGCGGGCACCACAGATACGCAGTATTTT | CASRKLAGTTDTQYF
TRBJ1-2 | NA | TRBV6-4 | NA | TGTGCCAGCAGTGACTCGAAGTATGGCTACACCTTC | CASSDSKYGYTF